The clone carrying this T cell receptor beta chain was picked up a small number of times. The sample originates from a study of CD8+ T cells in alopecia areata. Across the study: Tofacitinib treatment spanned 6 to 18 months, with 6 months off drug afterward.

It was cDNA, reverse transcribed from extracted RNA, that served as the sequencing template. The assay was immunoSEQ multiplex PCR, and TCRdb's table has in-frame clones only and misses some. This sample has 200,000 or so clones, with 58% found just once. Treatment: oral pan-JAK inhibitor, 5-10 mg twice daily. The CDR3 is 17 amino acids. Germline CDR1 is LNHNV and CDR2 is YYDKDF (reference sequence). The ends lost 0 bases at V and 3 bases at J; junction bases unmatched: 8. The chain links TRBV15 to TRBJ2-3; TRBD1 agrees at 8 bases. This receptor was obtained from a human donor with alopecia areata. The sequenced sample was CD4+ T cells sorted from blood, obtained at week 24, from a patient treated with tofacitinib. CDR3: CATSRDTTGEFTDTQYF. CDR3 DNA: TGTGCCACCAGCAGAGACACGACAGGGGAGTTTACAGATACGCAGTATTTT.